This TCR beta chain was captured in a study of blood T cell repertoires in COVID-19. Turning to the study itself: The origin of the acute and convalescent COVID-19 samples was the United States, Italy and Spain.

Trimming took off 1 base at V and 1 base at J, with 7 bases between the two ends. The CDR3 sequence is 14 residues long. Germline assignment: CDR1 SGHVS and CDR2 FNYEAQ. Methods used by the authors: For nucleated cells, counts were estimated from reference gene primer amplification. Assay used: immunoSEQ multiplex PCR; TCRdb lists only in-frame clones, some missing. The DNA gave D and trimming, while V, J and clone size come from that table. The sample consists of 200,000 to 250,000 clones, about 85% of them appearing once. This chain connects TRBV7-6 to TRBJ1-2; no clear D. Sequenced: peripheral blood. The sequence was collected from a man aged 30 to 45 who had recovered from COVID-19. CDR3 sequence: CASSLGGSNYGYTF. CDR3 bases: TGTGCCAGCAGCTTAGGCGGGAGTAACTATGGCTACACCTTC.